These 32 T cell receptor beta chains were sequenced from one sample in a study of blood T cells in healthy people across ages. The use of a sample-barcoded 5' primer and a J-beta primer mix characterized a second PCR of about 6 to 11 cycles. One entry per CDR3 protein, called by TCRdb with MiXCR from the 5' RACE reads. Among 550,000 to 600,000 distinct CDR3 sequences, about 26% were seen once, and the ten largest hold roughly 18%. The specimen sequenced was blood. The receptors derive from an older woman in good health.

This chain joins TRBV6-6 and TRBJ2-5, with D unresolved. The CDR3 contains 14 residues. Trimming stripped 1 base from V and 3 bases from J, with 9 bases between. The germline V gene encodes CDR1 MNHNY and CDR2 SVGAGI (reference sequence). For the CDR3, the DNA is TGTGCCAGCAGTTACTGGGTGGAAAAAGAGACCCAGTACTTC. This sequence encodes CASSYWVEKETQYF.

The CDR3 sequence is CASSEVGGLGDSPLHF. CDR3 nucleotide sequence: TGTGCCAGCAGTGAAGTGGGGGGGCTTGGCGATTCACCCCTCCACTTT. The rearrangement joins TRBV2 to TRBJ1-6; possibly TRBD1 for D (6 bases). Germline V gives CDR1 SNHLY, CDR2 FYNNEI. With 1 base removed from V and 8 bases from J, the gap between germline ends came to 15 bases. This CDR3 is 16 amino acids long.

The gene calls are TRBV20-1 and TRBJ2-1; 7 bases are a match to TRBD1. CDR3 length equals 15 residues. With 5 bases clipped from V and 3 bases from J, the junction kept 10 bases outside the gene matches. Germline assignment: CDR1 DFQATT and CDR2 SNEGSKA (reference sequence). CDR3 loop: CSASGQRESYNEQFF. CDR3 DNA: TGCAGTGCTTCGGGACAGAGGGAGAGCTACAATGAGCAGTTCTTC.

The rearrangement links TRBV7-2 to TRBJ1-2; TRBD1 agrees at 7 bases. Germline values: CDR1 SGHTA, CDR2 FQGNSA. Germline trimming cut 5 bases from V and 0 bases from J; bases unmatched to any gene: 9. The CDR3 loop spans 16 amino acids. The CDR3 sequence: CASSIQGTNTNYGYTF. The CDR3, as DNA: TGTGCCAGCAGCATACAGGGGACGAATACTAACTATGGCTACACCTTC.

The rearrangement links TRBV20-1 to TRBJ2-3; 11 nucleotides align to TRBD2. With V trimmed by 0 bases and J by 1 base, 3 bases remained unmatched. The CDR3 has 16 amino acids. Germline V CDR1 and CDR2: DFQATT, SNEGSKA (reference sequence). CDR3 in amino acids: CSARDDSGGGTDTQYF. The CDR3 nucleotides are TGCAGTGCTAGAGATGATAGCGGGGGGGGCACAGATACGCAGTATTTT.

This clonotype has at least ten counts. This rearrangement joins TRBV10-3 to TRBJ2-5; the D is unclear. V was shortened by 11 bases and J by 5 bases, with 12 bases between the two germline ends. In germline, CDR1 is ENHRY, CDR2 SYGVKD. This CDR3 has 11 residues. Written as DNA, the CDR3 is TGTGCCTCTACGGATTGGGAGACCCAGTACTTC. Translation: CASTDWETQYF.

The table lists this clonotype with a few counts. This chain connects TRBV6-5 to TRBJ2-3; 11 bases match TRBD1. The CDR3 covers 17 residues. Germline assignment: CDR1 MNHEY and CDR2 SVGAGI. After removal of 0 bases from V and 5 bases from J, the junction contained 7 bases not matched to a gene. DNA for the CDR3: TGTGCCAGCAGTTACTCCAGCGGACAGGGGGCGCGAGATACGCAGTATTTT. Residues: CASSYSSGQGARDTQYF.

This clonotype was detected only a few times. The V call is TRBV5-1, the J call TRBJ2-7; tentatively, D is TRBD2 (5 bases). The length of the CDR3 is 12 residues. With 7 bases removed from V and 5 bases from J, the gap between germline ends came to 13 bases. The germline V gene has CDR1 SGHRS and CDR2 YFSETQ. CDR3 sequence: CASYVREHEQYF. CDR3 DNA: TGCGCCAGCTATGTGAGGGAACACGAGCAGTACTTC.

This clonotype has only a few counts. Germline and junction disagree at one end, which may indicate a read error. The chain combines TRBV6-5 with TRBJ1-2, with D maybe TRBD1 (5 bases). The CDR3 totals 12 residues. CDR1 is MNHEY and CDR2 is SVGAGI in the germline V gene. The CDR3 is CASSYGPREIWF. The DNA of the CDR3 is TGTGCCAGCAGTTACGGTCCCAGGGAGATCTGGTTC.

This clonotype was observed a few times. J is TRBJ1-5 and V is TRBV12-3 or TRBV12-4; D gene unclear. V lost 3 bases, J lost 8 bases, and 14 bases lay in between. There are 14 residues in the CDR3. CDR3: CASSLNRYSEPQHF. In nucleotides, the CDR3 is TGTGCCAGCAGTTTGAATAGGTATTCGGAGCCCCAGCATTTT.

This clonotype was seen only a few times. The genes are TRBV5-1 and TRBJ2-1; no clear D gene. The CDR3 extends over 14 amino acids. V was clipped by 4 bases and J by 7 bases, with 15 bases between them. Germline V gene lookup returns CDR1 SGHRS and CDR2 YFSETQ. CDR3 loop: CASSPMGSGNEQFF. The CDR3, as DNA: TGCGCCAGCAGCCCCATGGGGTCTGGGAATGAGCAGTTCTTC. The variable domain in full, completed from reference TRBV5-1 and TRBJ2-1, reads KAGVTQTPRYLIKTRGQQVTLSCSPISGHRSVSWYQQTPGQGLQFLFEYFSETQRNKGNFPGRFSGRQFSNSRSEMNVSTLELGDSALYLCASSPMGSGNEQFFGPGTRLTVL.

This clonotype came up a few times. The V and J genes are TRBV29-1 and TRBJ2-7; no definite D call. Trimming took 0 bases from V and 4 from J, leaving 10 bases between them. The CDR3 is 13 residues long. The V gene's germline CDR1 is SQVTM and CDR2 ANQGSEA. CDR3 in amino acids: CSVEETLGYEQYF. The CDR3 nucleotides read TGCAGCGTTGAAGAGACACTGGGGTACGAGCAGTACTTC.

This clonotype was seen at least ten times. This chain connects TRBV7-2 to TRBJ2-3, with D unclear. Per the germline V gene, CDR1 is SGHTA and CDR2 is FQGNSA. The V end was cut by 1 base, the J end by 5 bases, with 13 bases between. CDR3 length: 15 amino acids. CDR3 nucleotide sequence: TGTGCCAGCAGCTTAGTCGGTTCATCGGGAGATACGCAGTATTTT. It codes for CASSLVGSSGDTQYF.

The chain joins TRBV12-5 to TRBJ2-7; D perhaps matches TRBD1 (5 bases). The CDR3 loop spans 15 amino acids. Per germline, CDR1 LGHNT and CDR2 FRNRAP. V was cut by 0 bases and J by 2 bases, with 11 bases left in between. The CDR3 sequence is CASGLVQGGPYEQYF. CDR3 nucleotide sequence: TGTGCTAGTGGTTTGGTTCAGGGTGGCCCCTACGAGCAGTACTTC.

This chain uses TRBV7-2 with TRBJ2-1; no clear D gene. The ends were cut back, 3 bases at V and 0 bases at J, with 12 bases in the middle. CDR1 SGHTA and CDR2 FQGNSA come from the germline V gene. This CDR3 comprises 16 residues. The CDR3 nucleotides are TGTGCCAGCAGCTTGATTATCCGCCGCTCCTACAATGAGCAGTTCTTC. This sequence encodes CASSLIIRRSYNEQFF.

The chain combines TRBV20-1 with TRBJ2-5; unclear D gene. Judging by the DNA end, TRBJ2-7 fits better; the J call may be wrong. The CDR3 totals 16 residues. Per the germline V gene, CDR1 is DFQATT and CDR2 is SNEGSKA (reference sequence). CDR3 in amino acids: CSASAPGKKREYEQYF. The CDR3 region has the DNA TGCAGTGCTAGTGCGCCCGGAAAGAAACGAGAGTACGAGCAGTACTTC.

This clonotype was seen at least ten times. The J gene is TRBJ2-5, the V gene TRBV28; 9 bases are shared with TRBD2. This CDR3 comprises 13 residues. The V segment lost 3 bases and the J segment 9 bases; nucleotides outside the gene matches: 5. Germline loops: CDR1 MDHEN, CDR2 SYDVKM. CDR3 nucleotides: TGTGCCAGCAGTTTTCTAGCGGGACCGGCCCAGTACTTC. It specifies CASSFLAGPAQYF. Full variable domain (outside the CDR3, taken from reference TRBV28 and TRBJ2-5): DVKVTQSSRYLVKRTGEKVFLECVQDMDHENMFWYRQDPGLGLRLIYFSYDVKMKEKGDIPEGYSVSREKKERFSLILESASTNQTSMYLCASSFLAGPAQYFGPGTRLLVL.

This clonotype has only a few counts. This sequence joins TRBV15 and TRBJ2-7; D ambiguous. Germline values: CDR1 LNHNV, CDR2 YYDKDF (reference sequence). The V and J ends lost 2 bases and 3 bases respectively, with 11 bases between them. The CDR3 is made up of 14 amino acids. Here the CDR3 reads CATSRLGFNYEQYF. CDR3 DNA sequence: TGTGCCACCAGCAGATTGGGGTTTAACTACGAGCAGTACTTC. The complete variable domain, with remaining parts taken from reference TRBV15 and TRBJ2-7, reads DAMVIQNPRYQVTQFGKPVTLSCSQTLNHNVMYWYQQKSSQAPKLLFHYYDKDFNNEADTPDNFQSRRPNTSFCFLDIRSPGLGDTAMYLCATSRLGFNYEQYFGPGTRLTVT.

This sequence joins TRBV12-3 or TRBV12-4 and TRBJ2-6, with 8 bases fitting TRBD1. CDR3 length equals 15 residues. Germline trimming cut 4 bases from V and 13 bases from J; bases unmatched to any gene: 12. In nucleotides, the CDR3 is TGTGCCAGCAGTTATCGGGACAGGTTATCTTGGGTCCTGACTTTC. The encoded protein is CASSYRDRLSWVLTF.

With respect to this clonotype: Mismatch with germline at one junction end may stem from a read error. The chain carries TRBV9 and TRBJ2-1; 12 positions match TRBD1. CDR1 and CDR2 (germline): SGDLS, YYNGEE. The length of the CDR3 is 14 residues. The CDR3 protein is CASTRDRGQETQCF. CDR3 sequence (DNA): TGTGCCAGCACTCGGGACAGGGGGCAAGAGACCCAGTGCTTC.

This rearrangement joins TRBV29-1 to TRBJ2-5, with 7 bases aligning to TRBD2. The J call may be in error: the DNA end matches TRBJ2-1 better. The CDR3 totals 15 residues. Germline V gene lookup returns CDR1 SQVTM and CDR2 ANQGSEA. This CDR3 reads CSVGGAGNVHNEQFF. In nucleotides, the CDR3 is TGCAGCGTTGGAGGAGCGGGGAATGTTCACAATGAGCAGTTCTTC.

This clonotype showed up just a few times. One end of the junction is discordant with germline, which a read error may explain. The chain combines TRBV20-1 with TRBJ1-3, with unresolved D. CDR3 length: 15 amino acids. Germline V gene data show CDR1 as DFQATT and CDR2 as SNEGSKA (reference sequence). The CDR3 protein is CSARGHVSSGNTIYF. DNA for the CDR3: TGCAGTGCTAGGGGCCACGTGAGCTCTGGAAATACCATATATTTT.

The chain couples TRBV5-1 to TRBJ2-1; D might be TRBD1 (6 bases). CDR1 is SGHRS, CDR2 YFSETQ, per germline. V lost 0 bases to trimming and J lost 1 base, with 11 bases between them. This CDR3 is 16 amino acids long. Here the CDR3 reads CASSLGPQGSYNEQFF. The DNA of the CDR3 is TGCGCCAGCAGCTTGGGTCCCCAGGGGTCCTACAATGAGCAGTTCTTC.

In the case of this clonotype: The junction does not match germline at one end; this may be a read error. CDR3 residues: CSARGRRGSYNEQFF. The CDR3 DNA follows: TGCAGTGCCAGAGGCAGGCGGGGCTCCTACAATGAGCAGTTCTTC. The rearrangement links TRBV20-1 to TRBJ2-1; D possibly corresponds to TRBD2 (6 bases). CDR1 and CDR2 (germline): DFQATT, SNEGSKA (reference sequence). The CDR3 length is 15 residues.

This clonotype showed up just once. The chain is built from TRBV18 and TRBJ2-3; D tentatively reads TRBD1 or TRBD2 (6 bases each). CDR3 length: 15 residues. In germline, CDR1 is KGHSH, CDR2 LQKENI. V lost 3 bases to trimming and J lost 4 bases, with 14 bases between them. The CDR3, as DNA: TGTGCCAGCTCACCGAAAGGAGGGGGGCCAGATACGCAGTATTTT. Its protein is CASSPKGGGPDTQYF.

This clonotype turned up a few times. This chain connects TRBV6-5 to TRBJ1-6; weak D call: TRBD1 (5 bases). The CDR3 covers 14 residues. The V gene's germline CDR1 is MNHEY and CDR2 SVGAGI. Trimming removed 2 bases from V and 7 bases from J, with 9 bases in between. The DNA for the CDR3 is TGTGCCAGCAGTTACCGTGGGACGAATTCACCCCTCCACTTT. Translation: CASSYRGTNSPLHF.

A few counts support this clonotype. This chain links TRBV12-3 or TRBV12-4 with TRBJ2-3; 14 bases align to TRBD2. J gave up 4 bases and V 6 bases, and 3 bases lay outside the gene matches. The CDR3 runs 15 residues. CDR3 region: CASRGTSGGPDTQYF. The CDR3 DNA reads TGTGCCAGCAGGGGGACTAGCGGGGGACCAGATACGCAGTATTTT.

This clonotype was counted a few times. The chain combines TRBV4-3 with TRBJ1-1; D is unclear. V gave up 3 bases and J gave up 1 base, with 9 bases separating them. The CDR3 spans 14 residues. Per germline, CDR1 LGHNA and CDR2 YSLEER. The CDR3 nucleotides are TGCGCCAGCAGCCATTCCCGACAGAACACTGAAGCTTTCTTT. Its protein product is CASSHSRQNTEAFF.

A few counts support this clonotype. The rearrangement links TRBV20-1 to TRBJ1-1; no firm D call. V lost 0 bases, J lost 9 bases, and 11 bases lay in between. The CDR3 has 12 residues. CDR1 is DFQATT, CDR2 SNEGSKA, per germline (reference sequence). The CDR3 here is CSAREDANKAFF. DNA for the CDR3: TGCAGTGCTAGAGAGGACGCAAACAAAGCTTTCTTT.

This rearrangement joins TRBV12-3 or TRBV12-4 to TRBJ2-3; D not certain. The CDR3 loop spans 11 amino acids. The V gene lost 9 bases and the J gene lost 15 bases, with 19 bases spanning the gap. In DNA form, the CDR3 reads TGTGCCAGAGCGAGCACAGATACGGAATATTTT. As protein: CARASTDTEYF.

This clonotype appeared a few times. This rearrangement joins TRBV20-1 to TRBJ2-5, with a weak D call TRBD2 (7 bases). CDR1 and CDR2 from the germline V gene are DFQATT and SNEGSKA (reference sequence). The CDR3 contains 14 residues. Trimming left V 0 bases short and J 4 bases short, with 12 bases between. The CDR3 DNA reads TGCAGTGCTAGAGATCGGGGGGCTGGAGAGACCCAGTACTTC. Its protein product is CSARDRGAGETQYF.

The V gene is TRBV12-3 or TRBV12-4, the J gene TRBJ2-5; the match to TRBD2 covers 12 bases. The CDR3 totals 17 residues. Trimming removed 6 bases from V and 5 bases from J; junction bases left unmatched: 13. The CDR3: CASSLFGLAGNMETQYF. The CDR3 DNA is TGTGCCAGCAGCTTATTCGGACTAGCGGGGAACATGGAGACCCAGTACTTC.